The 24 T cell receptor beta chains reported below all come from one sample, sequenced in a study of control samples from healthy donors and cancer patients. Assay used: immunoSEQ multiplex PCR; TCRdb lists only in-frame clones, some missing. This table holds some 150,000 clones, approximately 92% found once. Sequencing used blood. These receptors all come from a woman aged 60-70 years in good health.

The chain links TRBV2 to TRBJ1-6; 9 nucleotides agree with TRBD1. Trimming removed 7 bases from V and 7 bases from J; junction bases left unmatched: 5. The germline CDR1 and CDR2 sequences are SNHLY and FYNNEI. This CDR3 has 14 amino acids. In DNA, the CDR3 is TGTGCCAGCAACCGACAGGGGGAAAATTCACCCCTCCACTTT. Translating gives CASNRQGENSPLHF.

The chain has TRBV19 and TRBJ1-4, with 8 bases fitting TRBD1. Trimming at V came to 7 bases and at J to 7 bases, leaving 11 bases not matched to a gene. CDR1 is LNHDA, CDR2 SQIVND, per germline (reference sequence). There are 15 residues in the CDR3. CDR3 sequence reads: CASTETGGYGEKLFF. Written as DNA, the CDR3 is TGTGCCAGTACTGAAACAGGGGGTTACGGTGAAAAACTGTTTTTT.

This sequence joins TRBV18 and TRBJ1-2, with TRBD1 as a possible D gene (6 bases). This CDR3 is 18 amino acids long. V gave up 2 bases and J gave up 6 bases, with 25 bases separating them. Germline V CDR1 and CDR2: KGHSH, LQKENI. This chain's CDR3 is CASSPSTPRDTTTNGYTF. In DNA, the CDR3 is TGTGCCAGCTCACCATCGACCCCGCGGGACACAACAACCAATGGCTACACCTTC.

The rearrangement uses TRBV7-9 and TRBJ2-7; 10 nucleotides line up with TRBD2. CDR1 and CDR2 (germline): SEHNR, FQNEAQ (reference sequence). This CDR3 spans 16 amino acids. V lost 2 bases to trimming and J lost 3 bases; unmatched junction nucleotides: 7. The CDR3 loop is CASSLWASGGNYEQYF. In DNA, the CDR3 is TGTGCCAGCAGCTTATGGGCTAGCGGGGGTAACTACGAGCAGTACTTC. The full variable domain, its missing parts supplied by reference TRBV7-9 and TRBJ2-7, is DTGVSQNPRHKITKRGQNVTFRCDPISEHNRLYWYRQTLGQGPEFLTYFQNEAQLEKSRLLSDRFSAERPKGSFSTLEIQRTEQGDSAMYLCASSLWASGGNYEQYFGPGTRLTVT.

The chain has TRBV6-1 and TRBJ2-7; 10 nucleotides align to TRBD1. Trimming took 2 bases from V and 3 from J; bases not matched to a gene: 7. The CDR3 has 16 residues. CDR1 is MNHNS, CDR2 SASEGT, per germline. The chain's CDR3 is CASSERGTGAYYEQYF. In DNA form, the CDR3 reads TGTGCCAGCAGTGAAAGGGGGACAGGGGCATACTACGAGCAGTACTTC.

CDR3 coding DNA: TGTGCCAGTAGTCGGAACACTGAAGCTTTCTTT. It codes for CASSRNTEAFF. J is TRBJ1-1 and V is TRBV19; D is uncertain. V was shortened by 5 bases and J by 1 base, with 2 bases between the two germline ends. CDR3 length: 11 amino acids. Germline assignment: CDR1 LNHDA and CDR2 SQIVND (reference sequence).

CDR3 residues: CASRGQTSADEQFF. CDR3 in DNA: TGTGCCAGCAGAGGACAGACGAGTGCCGATGAGCAGTTCTTC. The chain recombines TRBV2 with TRBJ2-1, with TRBD1 as a possible D gene (6 bases). The CDR3 is 14 residues long. Deletions cut 6 bases from V and 8 bases from J, with 17 bases between. CDR1 is SNHLY and CDR2 is FYNNEI in the germline V gene. Full variable domain (remainder filled in from reference TRBV2 and TRBJ2-1): EPEVTQTPSHQVTQMGQEVILRCVPISNHLYFYWYRQILGQKVEFLVSFYNNEISEKSEIFDDQFSVERPDGSNFTLKIRSTKLEDSAMYFCASRGQTSADEQFFGPGTRLTVL.

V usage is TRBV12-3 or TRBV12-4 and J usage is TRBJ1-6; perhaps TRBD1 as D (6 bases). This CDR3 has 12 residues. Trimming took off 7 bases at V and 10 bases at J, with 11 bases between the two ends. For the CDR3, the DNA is TGTGCCAGCACGACGGGGGGCTCACCCCTCCACTTT. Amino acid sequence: CASTTGGSPLHF.

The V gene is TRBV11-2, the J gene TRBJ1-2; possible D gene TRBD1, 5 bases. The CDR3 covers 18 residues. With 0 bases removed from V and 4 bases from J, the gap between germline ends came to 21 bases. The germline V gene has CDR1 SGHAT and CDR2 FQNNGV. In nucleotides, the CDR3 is TGTGCCAGCAGCTTAGAGCCAGGGACTCTACATCCCCGCTATGGCTACACCTTC. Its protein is CASSLEPGTLHPRYGYTF. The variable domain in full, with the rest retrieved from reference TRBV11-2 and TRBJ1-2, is EAGVAQSPRYKIIEKRQSVAFWCNPISGHATLYWYQQILGQGPKLLIQFQNNGVVDDSQLPKDRFSAERLKGVDSTLKIQPAKLEDSAVYLCASSLEPGTLHPRYGYTFGSGTRLTVV.

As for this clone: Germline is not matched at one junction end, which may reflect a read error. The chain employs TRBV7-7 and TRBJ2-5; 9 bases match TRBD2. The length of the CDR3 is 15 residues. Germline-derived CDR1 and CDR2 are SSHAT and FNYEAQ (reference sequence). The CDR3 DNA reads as TGTGCTAGCAGCCCAGGGGTAGCGGGGGTGGAGACCCAGTACTTC. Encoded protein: CASSPGVAGVETQYF.

The CDR3 nucleotides read TGTGCCAGCAGCTTAACGGTCGTATCTACAGATACGCAGTATTTT. This encodes CASSLTVVSTDTQYF. The gene calls are TRBV13 and TRBJ2-3; no reliable D call. CDR3 size: 15 residues. CDR1 is PRHDT and CDR2 is FYEKMQ in the germline V gene (reference sequence). Trimming shortened V by 2 bases and J by 3 bases, and 12 bases separated the two germline ends.

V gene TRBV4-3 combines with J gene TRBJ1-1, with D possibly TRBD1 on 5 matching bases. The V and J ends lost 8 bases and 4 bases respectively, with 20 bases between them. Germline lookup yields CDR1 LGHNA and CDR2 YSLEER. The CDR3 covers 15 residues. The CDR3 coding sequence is TGCGCCAGCCGTAACAATGGGGGGGGACGCACTGAAGCTTTCTTT. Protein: CASRNNGGGRTEAFF.

CDR3 in amino acids: CASSRTRDREGTEAFF. DNA of the CDR3: TGTGCCAGCTCACGAACCCGGGACAGGGAAGGGACTGAAGCTTTCTTT. This sequence joins TRBV18 and TRBJ1-1; 9 nucleotides align to TRBD1. Germline loops: CDR1 KGHSH, CDR2 LQKENI. Unmatched junction bases numbered 11, after V lost 4 bases and J lost 5 bases. The CDR3 is made up of 16 amino acids.

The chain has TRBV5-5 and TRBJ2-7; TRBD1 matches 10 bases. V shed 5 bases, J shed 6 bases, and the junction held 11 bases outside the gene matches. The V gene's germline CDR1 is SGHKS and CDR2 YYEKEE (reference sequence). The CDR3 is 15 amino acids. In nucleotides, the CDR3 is TGTGCCAGCAGTTCACCGACAGGGGGCTTCTCCGAGCAGTACTTC. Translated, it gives CASSSPTGGFSEQYF.

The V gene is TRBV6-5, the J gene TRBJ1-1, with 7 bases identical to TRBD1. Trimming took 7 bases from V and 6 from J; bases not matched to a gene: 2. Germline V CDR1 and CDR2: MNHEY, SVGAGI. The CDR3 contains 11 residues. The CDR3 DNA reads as TGTGCCAGCAAGACAGGGCCTGAAGCTTTCTTT. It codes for CASKTGPEAFF.

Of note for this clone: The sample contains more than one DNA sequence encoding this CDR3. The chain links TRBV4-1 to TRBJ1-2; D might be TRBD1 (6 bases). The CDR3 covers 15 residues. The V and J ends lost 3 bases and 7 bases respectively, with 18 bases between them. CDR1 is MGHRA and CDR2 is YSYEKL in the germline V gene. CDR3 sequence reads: CASSQVLGLGGGYTF. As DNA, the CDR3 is TGCGCCAGCAGCCAGGTGCTAGGCCTAGGGGGTGGCTACACCTTC.

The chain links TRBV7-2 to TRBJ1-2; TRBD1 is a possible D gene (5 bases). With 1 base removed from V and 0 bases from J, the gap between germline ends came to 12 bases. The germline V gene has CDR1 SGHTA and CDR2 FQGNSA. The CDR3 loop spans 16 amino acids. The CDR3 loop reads CASSLVQGLPNYGYTF. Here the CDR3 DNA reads TGTGCCAGCAGCTTAGTCCAGGGCCTCCCTAACTATGGCTACACCTTC.

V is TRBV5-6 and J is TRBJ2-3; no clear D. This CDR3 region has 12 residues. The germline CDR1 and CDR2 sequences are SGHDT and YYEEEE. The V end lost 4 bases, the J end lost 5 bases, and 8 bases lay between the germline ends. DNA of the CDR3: TGTGCCAGCAGCCTAACTGGAGATACGCAGTATTTT. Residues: CASSLTGDTQYF.

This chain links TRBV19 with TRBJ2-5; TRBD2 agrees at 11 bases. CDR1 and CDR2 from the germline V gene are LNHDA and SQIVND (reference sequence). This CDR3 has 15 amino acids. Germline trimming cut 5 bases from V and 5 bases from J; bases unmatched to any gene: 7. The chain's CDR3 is CASSAVAGGPETQYF. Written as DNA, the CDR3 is TGTGCCAGTAGTGCGGTAGCGGGGGGGCCGGAGACCCAGTACTTC.

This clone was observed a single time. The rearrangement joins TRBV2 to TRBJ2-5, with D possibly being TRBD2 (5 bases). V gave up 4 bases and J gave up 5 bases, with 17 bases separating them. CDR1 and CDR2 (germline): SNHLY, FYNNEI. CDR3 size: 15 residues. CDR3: CASSGAASPVETQYF. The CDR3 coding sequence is TGTGCCAGCAGTGGAGCGGCGAGCCCGGTTGAGACCCAGTACTTC.

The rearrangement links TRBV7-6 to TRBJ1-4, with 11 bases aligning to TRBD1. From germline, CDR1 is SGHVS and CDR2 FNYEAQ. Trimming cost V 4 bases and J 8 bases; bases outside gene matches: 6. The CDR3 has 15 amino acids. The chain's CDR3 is CASSSPGTGGEKLFF. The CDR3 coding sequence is TGTGCCAGCAGCTCCCCCGGGACAGGGGGGGAAAAACTGTTTTTT.

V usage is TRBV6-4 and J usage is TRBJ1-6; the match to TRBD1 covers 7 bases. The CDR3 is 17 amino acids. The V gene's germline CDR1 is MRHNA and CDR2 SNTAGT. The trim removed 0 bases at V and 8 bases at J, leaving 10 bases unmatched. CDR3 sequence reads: CASSDSSLGRGDSPLHF. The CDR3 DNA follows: TGTGCCAGCAGTGACTCATCTCTCGGCAGGGGGGATTCACCCCTCCACTTT.

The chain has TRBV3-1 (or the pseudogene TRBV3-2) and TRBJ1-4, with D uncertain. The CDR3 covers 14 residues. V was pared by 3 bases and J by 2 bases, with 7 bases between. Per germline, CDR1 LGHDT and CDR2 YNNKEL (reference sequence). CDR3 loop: CASSQVLTNEKLFF. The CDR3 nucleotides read TGTGCCAGCAGCCAGGTTCTCACTAATGAAAAACTGTTTTTT.

In DNA, the CDR3 is TGTGCCACCAGCCCCCGGCCCAGGGGGAACTATGGCTACACCTTC. This gives the protein CATSPRPRGNYGYTF. V is TRBV15 and J is TRBJ1-2; TRBD1 agrees at 7 bases. CDR3 length: 15 amino acids. Germline lookup yields CDR1 LNHNV and CDR2 YYDKDF (reference sequence). V shed 5 bases and J 2 bases; nucleotides not matched to a gene: 8.